One and the same sample provided the 9 T cell receptor beta chains below, sequenced in a study of PD-L1 blockade in urothelial cancer. Regarding time point: pretreatment peripheral blood. Measured with immunoSEQ multiplex PCR; TCRdb has only the in-frame clones, and not every one. Of around 63,000 clones in the sample, 80% to 90% are singletons; the top ten hold more than 1.5%. Specimen: PBMCs, collected around atezolizumab (anti-PD-L1) treatment. These receptor sequences come from a man in his sixties or seventies with urothelial cancer.

This clone was recorded only once. It is unclear where the CDR3 begins or ends on the DNA, so no DNA is shown, and the CDR3 is as TCRdb lists it. V gene TRBV5-4 combines with J gene TRBJ2-7; the table's D call, TRBD2, has no DNA check behind it. Germline values: CDR1 SGHNT, CDR2 YYREEE (reference sequence). The CDR3 is 14 residues long, counting both termini. The CDR3 loop reads CASSSSGLAYEQYF.

This clone has more than one count but fewer than ten. The genes are TRBV28 and TRBJ1-2; D gene unclear. V dropped 10 bases and J dropped 0 bases, with 21 bases sitting between them. Germline V gives CDR1 MDHEN, CDR2 SYDVKM. This CDR3 spans 16 amino acids. DNA for the CDR3: TGTGCCATCCCATCAGCGCGGGGTTGGACTAACTATGGCTACACCTTC. Translating gives CAIPSARGWTNYGYTF.

This sequence joins TRBV4-3 and TRBJ2-1; 10 nucleotides match TRBD2. The ends lost 2 bases at V and 5 bases at J; junction bases unmatched: 6. The CDR3 totals 16 residues. CDR1 and CDR2 (germline): LGHNA, YSLEER. The DNA for the CDR3 is TGCGCCAGCAGCCAATTTCCTAGCGGGGGACACAATGAGCAGTTCTTC. Translation: CASSQFPSGGHNEQFF.

J is TRBJ2-5 and V is TRBV9; a weak D match, TRBD2 (6 bases). Between the trimmed V and J ends, which lost 3 bases and 7 bases, there was a span of 16 bases. There are 14 residues in the CDR3. The germline V gene has CDR1 SGDLS and CDR2 YYNGEE. CDR3 DNA sequence: TGTGCCAGCAGCGCCTCACATGGAGCGGGGACCCAGTACTTC. Translation: CASSASHGAGTQYF.

This chain links TRBV11-2 with TRBJ2-5; a possible D gene is TRBD2 (6 bases). CDR3 length: 11 amino acids. Trimming pared 7 bases from V and 9 bases from J, leaving 12 bases between. Germline assignment: CDR1 SGHAT and CDR2 FQNNGV. DNA of the CDR3: TGTGCCAGCATCCTTGGGGGGTCCCAGTACTTC. Amino acids: CASILGGSQYF.

The chain has TRBV5-1 and TRBJ2-5; 7 bases are a match to TRBD1. Trimming at V came to 1 base and at J to 5 bases, leaving 2 bases not matched to a gene. CDR1 is SGHRS and CDR2 is YFSETQ in the germline V gene. This CDR3 comprises 13 residues. The CDR3 DNA sequence: TGCGCCAGCAGCTTGACAGGGGTGGAGACCCAGTACTTC. Protein product: CASSLTGVETQYF.

V usage is TRBV10-3 and J usage is TRBJ1-2, with D possibly matching TRBD1 (5 bases). This CDR3 has 15 residues. The V end was cut by 0 bases, the J end by 6 bases, with 14 bases between. The germline V gene has CDR1 ENHRY and CDR2 SYGVKD. CDR3: CAISESAVGGDGYTF. The CDR3, as DNA: TGTGCCATCAGTGAGTCCGCGGTCGGGGGTGATGGCTACACCTTC.

The V call is TRBV6-1, the J call TRBJ2-1; D is perhaps TRBD2 (7 bases). Looked up from germline, CDR1 is MNHNS and CDR2 is SASEGT. The CDR3 has 16 amino acids. The ends were cut back, 2 bases at V and 8 bases at J, with 19 bases in the middle. CDR3 nucleotides: TGTGCCAGCAGTGAAAGACGAGGGGGGGAGGGGTATGAGCAGTTCTTC. Its protein is CASSERRGGEGYEQFF.

The chain links TRBV6-1 to TRBJ1-5; 7 bases map to TRBD1. The J segment lost 0 bases and the V segment lost 8 bases, leaving 1 base of the junction unmatched. The length of the CDR3 is 13 residues. Germline CDR1 is MNHNS and CDR2 is SASEGT. As DNA, the CDR3 is TGTGCCAGCGGACAGGTTAGCAATCAGCCCCAGCATTTT. This translates into CASGQVSNQPQHF.